This T cell receptor (beta chain) was documented in a study of vaccination effects on CD4 cells after COVID-19. Comments on this clone: Its antigen remains unknown.

Antigen-specific CD4+ T cells were first expanded with viral peptide pools by the ViraFEST assay and only then sequenced. It was after approximately 11 days of culture that CD4+ T cells were isolated. The authors exchanged half the medium for IL-2 medium on days 3 and 7. V shed 0 bases and J shed 0 bases, with 6 bases lying between them. Germline V gives CDR1 MNHNS, CDR2 SASEGT. CDR3 size: 14 residues. Sequenced by immunoSEQ multiplex PCR; TCRdb stores in-frame clones only, minus some. The data contain 50,000 to 65,000 clones, around 81% of them singletons. The sequence was obtained from a human donor who received a COVID-19 vaccine. The chain recombines TRBV6-1 with TRBJ2-7, with D uncertain. Specimen: CD4+ T cells from PBMCs cultured with HCoV-229E spike peptides, collected before COVID-19 vaccination. CDR3 DNA sequence: TGTGCCAGCAGTGAAGCGTGGAGCTCCTACGAGCAGTACGTC. Amino acid sequence: CASSEAWSSYEQYV.